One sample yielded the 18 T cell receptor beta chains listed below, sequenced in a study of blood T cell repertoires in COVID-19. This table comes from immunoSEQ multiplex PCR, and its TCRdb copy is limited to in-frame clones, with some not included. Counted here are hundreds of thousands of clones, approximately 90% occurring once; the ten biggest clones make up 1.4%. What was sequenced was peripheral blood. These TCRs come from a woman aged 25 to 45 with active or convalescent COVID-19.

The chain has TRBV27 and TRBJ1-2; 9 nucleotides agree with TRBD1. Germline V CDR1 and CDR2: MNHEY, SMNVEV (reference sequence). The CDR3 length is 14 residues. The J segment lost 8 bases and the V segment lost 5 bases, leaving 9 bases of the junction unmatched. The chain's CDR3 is CASSGRDRVGGYTF. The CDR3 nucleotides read TGTGCCAGCAGTGGCCGGGACAGGGTGGGAGGCTACACCTTC.

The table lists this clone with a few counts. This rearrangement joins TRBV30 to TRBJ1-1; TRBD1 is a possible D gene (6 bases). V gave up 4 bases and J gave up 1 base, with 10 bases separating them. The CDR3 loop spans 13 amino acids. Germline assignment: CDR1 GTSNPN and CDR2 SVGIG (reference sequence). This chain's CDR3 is CAWNLQGNTEAFF. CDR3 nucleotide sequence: TGTGCCTGGAATCTACAGGGGAACACTGAAGCTTTCTTT.

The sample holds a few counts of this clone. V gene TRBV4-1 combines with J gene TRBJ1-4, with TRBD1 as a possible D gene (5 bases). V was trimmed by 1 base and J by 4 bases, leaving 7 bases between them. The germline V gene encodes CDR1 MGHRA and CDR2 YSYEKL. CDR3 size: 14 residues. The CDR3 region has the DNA TGCGCCAGCAGCCAAGGACAGATTAATGAAAAACTGTTTTTT. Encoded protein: CASSQGQINEKLFF.

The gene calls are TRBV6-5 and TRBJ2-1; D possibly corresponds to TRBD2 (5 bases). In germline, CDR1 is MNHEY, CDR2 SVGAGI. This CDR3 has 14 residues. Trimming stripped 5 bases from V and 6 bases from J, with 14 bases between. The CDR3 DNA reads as TGTGCCAGCAGTACCACCGGAGGAGGCAATGAGCAGTTCTTC. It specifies CASSTTGGGNEQFF.

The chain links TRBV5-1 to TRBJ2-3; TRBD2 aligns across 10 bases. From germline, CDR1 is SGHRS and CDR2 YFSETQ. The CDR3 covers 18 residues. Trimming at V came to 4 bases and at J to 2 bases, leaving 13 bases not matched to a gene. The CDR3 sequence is CASSGVTSGVTLTDTQYF. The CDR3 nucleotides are TGCGCCAGCAGCGGGGTTACTAGCGGGGTAACACTCACAGATACGCAGTATTTT.

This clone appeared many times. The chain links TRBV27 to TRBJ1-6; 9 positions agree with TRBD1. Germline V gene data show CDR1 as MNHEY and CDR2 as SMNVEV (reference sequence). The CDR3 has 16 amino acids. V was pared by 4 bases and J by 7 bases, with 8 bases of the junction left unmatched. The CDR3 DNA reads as TGTGCCAGCAGTTGGGGACAGGGCTGGGACAATTCACCCCTCCACTTT. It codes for CASSWGQGWDNSPLHF.

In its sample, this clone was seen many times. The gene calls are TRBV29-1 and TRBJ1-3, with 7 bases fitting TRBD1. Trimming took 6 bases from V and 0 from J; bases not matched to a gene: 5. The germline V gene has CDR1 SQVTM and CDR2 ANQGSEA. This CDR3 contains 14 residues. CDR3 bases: TGCAGCGTCGGGGACAGTTTCTCTGGAAACACCATATATTTT. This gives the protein CSVGDSFSGNTIYF.

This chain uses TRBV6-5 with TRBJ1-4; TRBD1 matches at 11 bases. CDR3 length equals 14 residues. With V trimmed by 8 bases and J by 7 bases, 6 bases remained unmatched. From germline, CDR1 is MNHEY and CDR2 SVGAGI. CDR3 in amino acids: CASAGQGASEKLFF. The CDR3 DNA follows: TGTGCCAGCGCAGGACAGGGGGCGTCTGAAAAACTGTTTTTT.

The CDR3 nucleotides read TGTGCCTGGAACCAGAACAGGGGGCTGGAGACCCAGTACTTC. It translates to CAWNQNRGLETQYF. The chain employs TRBV30 and TRBJ2-5; 9 bases fit TRBD1. This CDR3 comprises 14 residues. J lost 5 bases, V lost 4 bases, and 8 bases had no gene match. Germline V lookup: CDR1 GTSNPN, CDR2 SVGIG (reference sequence).

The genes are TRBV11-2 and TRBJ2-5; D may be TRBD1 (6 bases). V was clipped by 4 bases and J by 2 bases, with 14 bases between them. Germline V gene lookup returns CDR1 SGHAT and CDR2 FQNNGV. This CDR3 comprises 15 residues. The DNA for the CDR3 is TGTGCCAGCAGCTCGCAGGGGAGACAGCAAGAGACCCAGTACTTC. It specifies CASSSQGRQQETQYF.

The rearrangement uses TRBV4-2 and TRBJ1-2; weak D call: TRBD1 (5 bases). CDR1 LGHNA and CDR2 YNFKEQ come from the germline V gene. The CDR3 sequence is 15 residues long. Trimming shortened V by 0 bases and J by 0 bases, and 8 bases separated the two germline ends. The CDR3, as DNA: TGTGCCAGCAGCCAAGACAGGGCTTCTAACTATGGCTACACCTTC. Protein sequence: CASSQDRASNYGYTF.

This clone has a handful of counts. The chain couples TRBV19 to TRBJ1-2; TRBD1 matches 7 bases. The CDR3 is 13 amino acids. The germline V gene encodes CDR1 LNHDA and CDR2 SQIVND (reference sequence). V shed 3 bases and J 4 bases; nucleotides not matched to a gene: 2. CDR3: CASSIDRAYGYTF. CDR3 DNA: TGTGCCAGTAGTATCGACAGGGCCTATGGCTACACCTTC.

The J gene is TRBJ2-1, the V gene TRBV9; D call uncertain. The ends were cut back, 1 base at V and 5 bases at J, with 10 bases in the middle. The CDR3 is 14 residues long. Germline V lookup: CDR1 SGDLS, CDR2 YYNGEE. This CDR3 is CASSVSPQNNEQFF. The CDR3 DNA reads TGTGCCAGCAGCGTATCCCCCCAGAACAATGAGCAGTTCTTC.

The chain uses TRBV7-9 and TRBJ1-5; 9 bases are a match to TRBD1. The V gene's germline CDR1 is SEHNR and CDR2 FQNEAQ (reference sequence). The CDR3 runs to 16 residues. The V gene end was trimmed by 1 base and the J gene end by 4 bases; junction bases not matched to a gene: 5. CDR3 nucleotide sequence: TGTGCCAGCAGCTTAGACCCGGACAGGGGTAATCAGCCCCAGCATTTT. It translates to CASSLDPDRGNQPQHF.

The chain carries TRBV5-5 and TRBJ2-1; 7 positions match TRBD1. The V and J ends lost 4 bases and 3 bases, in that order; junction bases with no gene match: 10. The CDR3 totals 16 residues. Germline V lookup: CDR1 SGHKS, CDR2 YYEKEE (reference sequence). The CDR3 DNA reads TGTGCCAGCAGCCCTACCCCGGACAGGTTCTACAATGAGCAGTTCTTC. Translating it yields CASSPTPDRFYNEQFF. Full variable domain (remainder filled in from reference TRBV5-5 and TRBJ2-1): DAGVTQSPTHLIKTRGQQVTLRCSPISGHKSVSWYQQVLGQGPQFIFQYYEKEERGRGNFPDRFSARQFPNYSSELNVNALLLGDSALYLCASSPTPDRFYNEQFFGPGTRLTVL.

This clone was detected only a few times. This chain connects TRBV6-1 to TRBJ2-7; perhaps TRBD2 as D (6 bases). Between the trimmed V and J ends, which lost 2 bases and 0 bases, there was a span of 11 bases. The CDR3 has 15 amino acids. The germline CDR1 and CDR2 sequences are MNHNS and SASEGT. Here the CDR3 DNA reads TGTGCCAGCAGTGAAAGTCTAGCGAGCTCCTACGAGCAGTACTTC. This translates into CASSESLASSYEQYF.

In nucleotides, the CDR3 is TGTGCCAGCAGTGAAAATTTCGGGACAGGGTTCTACAATGAGCAGTTCTTC. Encoded protein: CASSENFGTGFYNEQFF. The rearrangement joins TRBV6-1 to TRBJ2-1; 9 bases are a match to TRBD1. The CDR3 covers 17 residues. V lost 2 bases and J lost 3; bases outside the gene matches: 8. The germline CDR1 and CDR2 sequences are MNHNS and SASEGT.

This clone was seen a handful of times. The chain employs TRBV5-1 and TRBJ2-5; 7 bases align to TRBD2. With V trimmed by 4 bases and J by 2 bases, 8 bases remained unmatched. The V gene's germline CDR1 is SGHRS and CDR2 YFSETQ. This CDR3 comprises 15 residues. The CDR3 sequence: CASSPGGWAQETQYF. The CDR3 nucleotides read TGCGCCAGCAGCCCGGGGGGTTGGGCTCAAGAGACCCAGTACTTC.